Listed below are T cell receptor beta chains from one sample, sequenced in a study of vaccination effects on CD4 cells after COVID-19. TCRdb's copy holds only in-frame clones and misses some; the assay was immunoSEQ multiplex PCR. The profile shows some 41,000 clones, around three quarters of them singletons. No antigen has been assigned to these receptors. The sample consisted of CD4+ T cells from PBMCs cultured with SARS-CoV-2 spike peptides, taken before COVID-19 vaccination. The receptors shown here come from a human donor who received a COVID-19 vaccine. Both conserved end residues are part of each CDR3. D genes are given only for firm matches. Not every row has a clone size; where given, it reads once, few, many or a size class.

V	size	D	J	CDR3	DNA
TRBV7-2	NA	NA	TRBJ2-5	CASSSSETQYF	TGTGCCAGCAGCTCGTCCGAGACCCAGTACTTC
TRBV15	NA	NA	TRBJ1-6	CATSREADGLNSPLHF	TGTGCCACCAGCAGAGAAGCGGATGGACTTAATTCACCCCTCCACTTT
TRBV7-3	NA	TRBD1	TRBJ2-5	CASSLGLGTGRSETQYF	TGTGCCAGCAGCTTGGGTCTCGGGACAGGGAGGTCGGAGACCCAGTACTTC
TRBV2	NA	NA	TRBJ2-5	CASVISGAGYQETQYF	TGTGCCAGCGTCATTTCAGGGGCGGGGTACCAAGAGACCCAGTACTTC
TRBV30	once	NA	TRBJ1-2	CAPKGGRGGYTF	TGTGCCCCCAAGGGGGGTCGAGGTGGCTACACCTTC
TRBV6-6	NA	NA	TRBJ2-5	CASRRGGAVETQYF	TGTGCCAGCAGAAGGGGGGGGGCTGTCGAGACCCAGTACTTC
TRBV9	NA	NA	TRBJ2-6	CASSVDPFVANVLTF	TGTGCCAGCAGCGTAGACCCGTTTGTGGCCAACGTCCTGACTTTC
TRBV6-1	NA	NA	TRBJ2-5	CASSEVWQRKETQYF	TGTGCCAGCAGTGAAGTGTGGCAGAGAAAAGAGACCCAGTACTTC
TRBV12-3/TRBV12-4	NA	NA	TRBJ1-2	CASSTTGTGYTF	TGTGCCAGCAGCACTACAGGGACCGGCTACACCTTC
TRBV5-4	NA	TRBD1	TRBJ2-3	CASSWGGQGAADTQYF	TGTGCCAGCAGCTGGGGAGGACAGGGGGCTGCAGATACGCAGTATTTT
TRBV28	NA	NA	TRBJ1-2	CASSSYVDRNYGYTF	TGTGCCAGCAGTTCCTACGTTGACAGGAACTATGGCTACACCTTC
TRBV5-6	NA	TRBD1	TRBJ1-2	CASSLPPGRGQAGGYTF	TGTGCCAGCAGCTTGCCCCCGGGCAGGGGGCAAGCGGGTGGCTACACCTTC
TRBV14	once	NA	TRBJ1-2	CASSHRDPYGYTF	TGTGCCAGCAGCCACCGGGACCCCTATGGCTACACCTTC
TRBV11-2	few	NA	TRBJ2-3	CASSSQRLSDTQYF	TGTGCCAGCAGCTCCCAGCGCCTATCAGATACGCAGTATTTT
TRBV2	NA	NA	TRBJ2-5	CASHLGGQQETQYF	TGTGCCAGTCACTTGGGGGGACAGCAAGAGACCCAGTACTTC
TRBV5-1	NA	NA	TRBJ1-1	CASSFLADNTEAFF	TGCGCCAGCAGCTTTTTGGCCGATAACACTGAAGCTTTCTTT
TRBV15	once	TRBD1	TRBJ1-2	CATRGQGKYGYTF	TGTGCCACCAGGGGACAGGGGAAGTATGGCTACACCTTC
TRBV6-5	NA	TRBD2	TRBJ2-1	CASSSRVGGGYNEQFF	TGTGCCAGCAGTTCCCGGGTGGGGGGGGGCTACAATGAGCAGTTCTTC
TRBV29-1	NA	TRBD1	TRBJ2-4	CSVVTGVAKNIQYF	TGCAGCGTGGTGACAGGGGTTGCCAAAAACATTCAGTACTTC
TRBV4-2	NA	NA	TRBJ2-4	CASSQERVPENIQYF	TGTGCCAGCAGCCAAGAACGGGTACCGGAAAACATTCAGTACTTC
TRBV7-2	NA	NA	TRBJ2-2	CASSVAAMNTGELFF	TGTGCCAGCAGCGTCGCGGCCATGAACACCGGGGAGCTGTTTTTT
TRBV6-5	once	NA	TRBJ1-4	CASSYPRQPTNEKLFF	TGTGCCAGCAGTTATCCCAGACAGCCAACTAATGAAAAACTGTTTTTT
TRBV18	NA	TRBD1	TRBJ2-5	CASSPSQGAGETQYF	TGTGCCAGCTCACCTTCACAGGGGGCTGGGGAGACCCAGTACTTC
TRBV5-6	NA	TRBD1	TRBJ1-1	CASSTGPGTGYTEAFF	TGTGCCAGCAGCACTGGGCCCGGGACAGGGTACACTGAAGCTTTCTTT
TRBV6-4	NA	TRBD2	TRBJ2-1	CASSSTSGGYNEQFF	TGTGCCAGCAGCTCGACTAGCGGGGGGTACAATGAGCAGTTCTTC
TRBV13	NA	NA	TRBJ1-2	CASSTSGTGGWSYTF	TGTGCCAGCAGCACCAGCGGGACCGGGGGTTGGAGCTACACCTTC
TRBV3-1/TRBV3-2	NA	NA	TRBJ2-2	CASSEATNTGELFF	TGTGCCAGCAGCGAGGCTACGAACACCGGGGAGCTGTTTTTT
TRBV9	NA	NA	TRBJ2-6	CASSVGTPYWANVLTF	TGTGCCAGCAGCGTAGGGACACCGTACTGGGCCAACGTCCTGACTTTC
TRBV5-1	once	NA	TRBJ2-5	CASSLALWQETQYF	TGCGCCAGCAGCTTGGCTCTCTGGCAAGAGACCCAGTACTTC
TRBV5-6	NA	NA	TRBJ1-2	CASSLGLNYGYTF	TGTGCCAGCAGCTTGGGTCTGAACTATGGCTACACCTTC
TRBV2	NA	TRBD1	TRBJ1-1	CASRRQGARPWAFF	TGTGCCAGCAGACGACAGGGGGCGCGACCGTGGGCTTTCTTT
TRBV10-3	NA	TRBD2	TRBJ2-1	CAISESVGGGERYNEQFF	TGTGCCATCAGTGAGTCGGTTGGGGGAGGGGAACGGTACAATGAGCAGTTCTTC
TRBV7-9	NA	NA	TRBJ2-5	CASSLVQGSPETQYF	TGTGCCAGCAGCTTAGTCCAGGGAAGCCCAGAGACCCAGTACTTC
TRBV19	NA	TRBD2	TRBJ2-1	CASSIAASGGVHNEQFF	TGTGCCAGTAGTATAGCGGCTAGCGGGGGGGTACACAATGAGCAGTTCTTC
TRBV19	NA	NA	TRBJ1-1	CASSTSSGATEAFF	TGTGCCAGTAGTACCTCAAGTGGGGCCACTGAAGCTTTCTTT
TRBV19	NA	NA	TRBJ2-1	CASTEGGARGEQFF	TGTGCCAGTACCGAAGGGGGGGCAAGGGGTGAGCAGTTCTTC
TRBV7-3	few	NA	TRBJ1-1	CASSRGLNTEAFF	TGTGCCAGCAGCCGGGGACTGAACACTGAAGCTTTCTTT
TRBV11-2	NA	TRBD1	TRBJ1-1	CASSNRGRNTEAFF	TGTGCCAGCAGCAACAGGGGGCGGAACACTGAAGCTTTCTTT
TRBV18	few	TRBD2	TRBJ2-1	CASSPRRGGYNEQFF	TGTGCCAGCTCACCACGCCGGGGGGGCTACAATGAGCAGTTCTTC
TRBV7-2	NA	TRBD1	TRBJ1-6	CASSQTKGALFHF	TGTGCCAGCAGCCAGACTAAGGGGGCCCTGTTCCACTTT
TRBV29-1	once	NA	TRBJ2-1	CSVEGGNRKGNEQFF	TGCAGCGTTGAAGGGGGGAACAGGAAGGGGAATGAGCAGTTCTTC
TRBV3-1/TRBV3-2	NA	NA	TRBJ2-3	CASSRQSTDTQYF	TGTGCCAGCAGTCGACAGAGCACAGATACGCAGTATTTT